This T cell receptor (beta chain) was recovered during a study of long-term antiretroviral therapy in people with HIV. The study's findings and limits: Even long-term ART left TRB diversity below transplant donor controls, despite gains.

Trimming shortened V by 7 bases and J by 7 bases, and 26 bases separated the two germline ends. CDR3 size: 16 residues. From germline, CDR1 is SEHNR and CDR2 FQNEAQ (reference sequence). Treated in the United States were all of the participants with HIV. Comment on this clone: Its antigen is unidentified.

Sequencing used immunoSEQ v3.0 at survey level. Using immunoSEQ multiplex PCR, the repertoire was profiled, and TCRdb retains in-frame clones only, with some absent. The data contain about 17,000 clones, around 80% of them singletons. The clonotype comes from a man in his forties or fifties with HIV. The genes are TRBV7-9 and TRBJ2-7; D may correspond to TRBD1 or TRBD2 (5 bases each). The starting material was unsorted PBMCs, obtained 0.3 years before starting antiretroviral therapy. This chain's CDR3 is CASTGTAGFIFREQYF. CDR3 DNA: TGTGCCAGCACGGGGACCGCGGGTTTTATTTTTCGGGAGCAGTACTTC.